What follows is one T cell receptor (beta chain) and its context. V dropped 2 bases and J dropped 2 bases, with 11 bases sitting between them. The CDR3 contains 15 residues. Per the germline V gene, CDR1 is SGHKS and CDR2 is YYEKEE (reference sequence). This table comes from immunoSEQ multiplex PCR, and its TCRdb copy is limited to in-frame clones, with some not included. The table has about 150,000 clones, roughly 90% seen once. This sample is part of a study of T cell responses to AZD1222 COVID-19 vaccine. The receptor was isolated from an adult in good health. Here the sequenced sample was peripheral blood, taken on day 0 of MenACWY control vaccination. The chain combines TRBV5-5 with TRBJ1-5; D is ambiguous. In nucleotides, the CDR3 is TGTGCCAGCAGCTTCGACCCCGGGGGCAATCAGCCCCAGCATTTT. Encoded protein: CASSFDPGGNQPQHF.